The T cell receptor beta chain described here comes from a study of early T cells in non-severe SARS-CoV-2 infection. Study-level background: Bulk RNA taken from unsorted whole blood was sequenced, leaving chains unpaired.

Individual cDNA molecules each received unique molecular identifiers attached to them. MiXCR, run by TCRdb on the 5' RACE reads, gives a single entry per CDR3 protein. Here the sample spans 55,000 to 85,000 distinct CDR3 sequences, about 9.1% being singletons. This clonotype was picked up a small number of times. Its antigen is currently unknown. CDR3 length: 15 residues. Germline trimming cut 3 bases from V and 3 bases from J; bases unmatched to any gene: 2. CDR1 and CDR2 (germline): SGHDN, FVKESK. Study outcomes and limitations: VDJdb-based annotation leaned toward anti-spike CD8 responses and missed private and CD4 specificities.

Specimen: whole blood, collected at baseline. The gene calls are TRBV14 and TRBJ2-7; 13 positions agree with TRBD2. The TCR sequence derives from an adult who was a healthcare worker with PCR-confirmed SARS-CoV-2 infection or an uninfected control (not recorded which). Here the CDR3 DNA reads TGTGCCAGCAGCCAGAGGACTAGCGGGAGCTACGAGCAGTACTTC. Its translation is CASSQRTSGSYEQYF.